Following are 20 T cell receptor beta chains from one sample sequenced in a study of CD8 T cells in Susac syndrome. Reverse transcription used about 0.45 to 1 ug RNA and random hexamers. TCRdb passed the immunoSEQ multiplex PCR reads through MiXCR, listing each CDR3 protein once. The table shows approximately 80,000 distinct CDR3 sequences, with 94% occurring only once. Sequencing used CD8+ T cells from PBMCs. The receptors derive from a human donor with Susac syndrome.

The rearrangement links TRBV11-2 to TRBJ2-3; the match to TRBD2 covers 8 bases. CDR3 length: 18 amino acids. Germline-derived CDR1 and CDR2 are SGHAT and FQNNGV. V was pared by 0 bases and J by 2 bases, with 10 bases of the junction left unmatched. CDR3 amino acids: CASSLDVVGGGHTDTQYF. CDR3 bases: TGTGCCAGCAGCTTAGATGTGGTCGGCGGGGGGCACACAGATACGCAGTATTTT.

The chain recombines TRBV7-2 with TRBJ2-1; D gene ambiguous. The CDR3 spans 14 residues. The germline V and J ends were trimmed by 5 bases and 7 bases, with 15 bases remaining between them. Germline V CDR1 and CDR2: SGHTA, FQGNSA. CDR3 residues: CASSHGPSPNEQFF. The CDR3 DNA follows: TGTGCCAGCAGCCACGGTCCAAGTCCTAATGAGCAGTTCTTC. The full variable domain, rest sourced from reference TRBV7-2 and TRBJ2-1, is GAGVSQSPSNKVTEKGKDVELRCDPISGHTALYWYRQSLGQGLEFLIYFQGNSAPDKSGLPSDRFSAERTGGSVSTLTIQRTQQEDSAVYLCASSHGPSPNEQFFGPGTRLTVL.

The chain carries TRBV12-3 or TRBV12-4 and TRBJ2-1, with D possibly matching TRBD1 (6 bases). The CDR3 runs 12 residues. Trimming cost V 7 bases and J 5 bases, with 9 bases left between them. CDR3 DNA sequence: TGTGCCAGCACTACAGGGAACAATGAGCAGTTCTTC. Translation gives CASTTGNNEQFF.

This chain links TRBV27 with TRBJ2-3, with TRBD2 matching 7 bases. V lost 0 bases to trimming and J lost 4 bases; unmatched junction nucleotides: 4. Germline V gene sequence: CDR1 MNHEY, CDR2 SMNVEV (reference sequence). The CDR3 contains 15 residues. The CDR3 spells CASSLSVRGADTQYF. CDR3 coding DNA: TGTGCCAGCAGTTTATCTGTTCGGGGGGCAGATACGCAGTATTTT.

This clonotype occurred once. The chain links TRBV9 to TRBJ2-7, with D perhaps matching TRBD1 (7 bases). This CDR3 spans 14 amino acids. Germline lookup yields CDR1 SGDLS and CDR2 YYNGEE. Trimming cost V 3 bases and J 3 bases, with 13 bases left between them. The CDR3: CASSGGTAGYEQYF. The CDR3 DNA reads TGTGCCAGCAGCGGAGGGACAGCGGGCTACGAGCAGTACTTC.

CDR3 residues: CATSQSGGGPDTQYF. The CDR3 DNA reads as TGTGCCACCAGCCAGAGCGGGGGGGGCCCAGATACGCAGTATTTT. The V gene is TRBV15, the J gene TRBJ2-3, with 10 nucleotides matching TRBD2. V trimming: 5 bases; J trimming: 4 bases; junction bases outside the gene matches: 6. CDR3 length equals 15 residues. The germline V gene encodes CDR1 LNHNV and CDR2 YYDKDF (reference sequence).

The chain uses TRBV9 and TRBJ2-7; 11 bases align to TRBD2. V lost 5 bases to trimming and J lost 7 bases; unmatched junction nucleotides: 8. The CDR3 contains 14 residues. Per the germline V gene, CDR1 is SGDLS and CDR2 is YYNGEE. Here the CDR3 DNA reads TGTGCCAGCAGTATTAGCGGGGGGGCTGAAGAGCAGTACTTC. It is translated as CASSISGGAEEQYF.

This chain links TRBV27 with TRBJ1-5; D is ambiguous. The CDR3 consists of 13 residues. The germline V gene encodes CDR1 MNHEY and CDR2 SMNVEV (reference sequence). Trimming removed 6 bases from V and 4 bases from J, with 10 bases in between. The CDR3 sequence is CASSPSPNQPQHF. In DNA form, the CDR3 reads TGTGCCAGCAGCCCGAGTCCGAATCAGCCCCAGCATTTT.

This chain connects TRBV19 to TRBJ2-7; D ambiguous. Germline V gives CDR1 LNHDA, CDR2 SQIVND (reference sequence). V gave up 3 bases and J gave up 1 base, with 13 bases separating them. The CDR3 is 15 amino acids. CDR3 in amino acids: CASSILAFGSYEQYF. The CDR3 nucleotides read TGTGCCAGTAGTATTCTCGCCTTTGGGTCCTACGAGCAGTACTTC. Full variable domain (outside the CDR3, taken from reference TRBV19 and TRBJ2-7): DGGITQSPKYLFRKEGQNVTLSCEQNLNHDAMYWYRQDPGQGLRLIYYSQIVNDFQKGDIAEGYSVSREKKESFPLTVTSAQKNPTAFYLCASSILAFGSYEQYFGPGTRLTVT.

The chain joins TRBV12-5 to TRBJ2-1, with D hard to call. This CDR3 contains 12 residues. CDR1 and CDR2 from the germline V gene are LGHNT and FRNRAP. Trimming took off 7 bases at V and 3 bases at J, with 7 bases between the two ends. As DNA, the CDR3 is TGTGCTAGTGCCCCAGGCTACAATGAGCAGTTCTTC. This translates into CASAPGYNEQFF.

The chain links TRBV7-9 to TRBJ2-7, with 9 bases lining up with TRBD1. Germline loops: CDR1 SEHNR, CDR2 FQNEAQ (reference sequence). The CDR3 length is 16 residues. Germline trimming cut 1 base from V and 6 bases from J; bases unmatched to any gene: 10. CDR3 sequence: CASSLDRDRVSFEQYF. As DNA, the CDR3 is TGTGCCAGCAGCTTAGACCGGGACAGGGTTTCTTTCGAGCAGTACTTC.

The chain uses TRBV6-5 and TRBJ1-1; 8 bases map to TRBD1. Germline CDR1 reads MNHEY; CDR2 reads SVGAGI. The CDR3 loop spans 14 amino acids. J was trimmed by 4 bases and V by 0 bases; bases with no gene match: 1. The CDR3 reads CASSYSGQGTEAFF. DNA of the CDR3: TGTGCCAGCAGTTACTCCGGACAGGGCACTGAAGCTTTCTTT.

The CDR3 DNA reads TGTGCCATCCCCAGGGGAGATGGCTACACCTTC. Translating gives CAIPRGDGYTF. The chain recombines TRBV10-3 with TRBJ1-2, with D possibly TRBD1 on 6 matching bases. Trimming cost V 8 bases and J 6 bases, with 10 bases left between them. Germline assignment: CDR1 ENHRY and CDR2 SYGVKD. The length of the CDR3 is 11 residues.

This chain uses TRBV9 with TRBJ2-6, with no clear D. The CDR3 runs to 15 residues. The germline V gene has CDR1 SGDLS and CDR2 YYNGEE. The germline V and J ends were trimmed by 4 bases and 2 bases, with 10 bases remaining between them. CDR3: CASSPFGTGANVLTF. Here the CDR3 DNA reads TGTGCCAGCAGCCCCTTTGGGACTGGGGCCAACGTCCTGACTTTC. Complete variable domain (other parts from reference TRBV9 and TRBJ2-6): DSGVTQTPKHLITATGQRVTLRCSPRSGDLSVYWYQQSLDQGLQFLIQYYNGEERAKGNILERFSAQQFPDLHSELNLSSLELGDSALYFCASSPFGTGANVLTFGAGSRLTVL.

This sequence joins TRBV20-1 and TRBJ2-7; TRBD1 aligns across 8 bases. The ends lost 0 bases at V and 0 bases at J; junction bases unmatched: 4. Germline loops: CDR1 DFQATT, CDR2 SNEGSKA (reference sequence). The CDR3 consists of 15 residues. The CDR3 DNA reads as TGCAGTGCTAGAGATCTTGACAGGGGCTCCTACGAGCAGTACTTC. Residues: CSARDLDRGSYEQYF.

The rearrangement uses TRBV12-3 or TRBV12-4 and TRBJ2-1; D might be TRBD1 (5 bases). The CDR3 extends over 16 amino acids. Trimming cost V 6 bases and J 2 bases, with 17 bases left between them. CDR3 sequence reads: CASSSSGPLTYNEQFF. The CDR3 nucleotides read TGTGCCAGCAGCTCCTCAGGGCCCCTGACCTACAATGAGCAGTTCTTC.

In DNA form, the CDR3 reads TGTGCCAGCAGCCCAGGTGGGGCAGGCGATGAGCAGTTCTTC. It specifies CASSPGGAGDEQFF. The rearrangement joins TRBV7-8 to TRBJ2-1, with TRBD1 as a possible D gene (5 bases). Germline assignment: CDR1 SGHVS and CDR2 FQNEAQ. V was pared by 5 bases and J by 8 bases, with 16 bases between. The CDR3 extends over 14 amino acids.

The V and J genes are TRBV5-6 and TRBJ1-2; D is ambiguous. The germline V and J ends were trimmed by 5 bases and 8 bases, with 19 bases remaining between them. Germline CDR1 reads SGHDT; CDR2 reads YYEEEE. This CDR3 has 14 amino acids. The chain's CDR3 is CASSSFRGFRGYTF. The CDR3 DNA reads as TGTGCCAGCAGTTCCTTTCGCGGATTTAGGGGCTACACCTTC.

This clonotype was counted once. The V gene is TRBV7-9, the J gene TRBJ2-7; D is perhaps TRBD1 (6 bases). CDR3 size: 14 residues. Per germline, CDR1 SEHNR and CDR2 FQNEAQ (reference sequence). Between the trimmed V and J ends, which lost 1 base and 0 bases, there was a span of 7 bases. In nucleotides, the CDR3 is TGTGCCAGCAGCTTAGGGACAGCCTCCTACGAGCAGTACTTC. Residues: CASSLGTASYEQYF.

The chain links TRBV9 to TRBJ1-1; TRBD1 matches 7 bases. Germline assignment: CDR1 SGDLS and CDR2 YYNGEE. The trim removed 4 bases at V and 3 bases at J, leaving 3 bases unmatched. The CDR3 is 13 amino acids. The CDR3 nucleotides are TGTGCCAGCAGCCCTACAGGGGACACTGAAGCTTTCTTT. Amino acid sequence: CASSPTGDTEAFF.